The present T cell receptor (beta chain) was sequenced within a study of cytomegalovirus exposure and HLA in healthy donors. Vbeta (60) and Jbeta (13) primers were used in the PCR. Clones were read by immunoSEQ multiplex PCR, and TCRdb kept only the in-frame ones, dropping some. The sample holds approximately 210,000 clones, approximately 79% seen once. V was clipped by 4 bases and J by 0 bases, with 10 bases between them. The CDR3 loop spans 15 amino acids. Germline loops: CDR1 LGHNA, CDR2 YSLEER. The chain joins TRBV4-3 to TRBJ1-5; D possibly corresponds to TRBD1 (5 bases). The sequence was collected from a girl aged 10 to 17 in good health and CMV-seropositive. Material for sequencing was PBMCs. CDR3 region: CASSRDRNSNQPQHF. DNA for the CDR3: TGCGCCAGCAGCCGTGACAGAAATAGCAATCAGCCCCAGCATTTT.